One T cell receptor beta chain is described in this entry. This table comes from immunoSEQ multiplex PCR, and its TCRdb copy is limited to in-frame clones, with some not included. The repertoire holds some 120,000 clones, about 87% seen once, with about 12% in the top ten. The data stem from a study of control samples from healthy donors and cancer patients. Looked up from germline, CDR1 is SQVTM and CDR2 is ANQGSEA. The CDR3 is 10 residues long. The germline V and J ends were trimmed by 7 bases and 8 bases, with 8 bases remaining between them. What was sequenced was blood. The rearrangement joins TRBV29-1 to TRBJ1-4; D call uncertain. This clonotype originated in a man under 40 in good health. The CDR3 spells CSALEEKLFF. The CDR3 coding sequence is TGCAGCGCCCTGGAGGAAAAACTGTTTTTT.